These T cell receptor beta chains were read from a single sample in a study of cytomegalovirus exposure and HLA in healthy donors. TCRdb keeps only in-frame clones here, not all; method: immunoSEQ multiplex PCR. The sample has about 160,000 clones; about 72% are singletons. Sequenced sample: PBMCs. Receptors originate from a man younger than 40 in good health and CMV-seropositive. The CDR3 runs from the conserved cysteine through the conserved F or W. A D gene is named only where the DNA matches it firmly. Size is stated for part of the rows, as once, few or many counts, or as a class when the clone is expanded.

v_call: TRBV2
j_call: TRBJ1-2
clone_size: NA
d_call: TRBD1
cdr3_aa: CASRTGLGYTF
cdr3_nt: TGTGCCAGCCGGACAGGCCTTGGCTACACCTTC

v_call: TRBV5-1
j_call: TRBJ1-5
clone_size: NA
d_call: NA
cdr3_aa: CASSLDSGSNQPQHF
cdr3_nt: TGCGCCAGCAGCTTGGACTCAGGAAGCAATCAGCCCCAGCATTTT

v_call: TRBV4-1
j_call: TRBJ1-5
clone_size: NA
d_call: TRBD1
cdr3_aa: CASSQGQGAAQPQHF
cdr3_nt: TGCGCCAGCAGCCAAGGGCAGGGGGCTGCTCAGCCCCAGCATTTT

v_call: TRBV7-7
j_call: TRBJ2-2
clone_size: NA
d_call: TRBD2
cdr3_aa: CASSLSGGASTGELFF
cdr3_nt: TGTGCCAGCAGCCTTAGCGGGGGGGCTTCCACCGGGGAGCTGTTTTTT

v_call: TRBV14
j_call: TRBJ2-5
clone_size: NA
d_call: NA
cdr3_aa: CASSQAIRETQYF
cdr3_nt: TGTGCCAGCAGCCAAGCGATCAGGGAGACCCAGTACTTC

v_call: TRBV2
j_call: TRBJ2-3
clone_size: NA
d_call: NA
cdr3_aa: CASSMTGMASGWVTDTQYF
cdr3_nt: TGTGCCAGCAGTATGACAGGGATGGCTAGCGGGTGGGTCACAGATACGCAGTATTTT

v_call: TRBV7-2
j_call: TRBJ2-5
clone_size: NA
d_call: NA
cdr3_aa: CASSLDPSIETQYF
cdr3_nt: TGTGCCAGCAGCTTAGACCCTAGCATAGAGACCCAGTACTTC

v_call: TRBV19
j_call: TRBJ2-2
clone_size: NA
d_call: NA
cdr3_aa: CASRSRSPGELFF
cdr3_nt: TGTGCCAGTAGGAGCCGTTCACCCGGGGAGCTGTTTTTT

v_call: TRBV9
j_call: TRBJ1-6
clone_size: NA
d_call: TRBD1
cdr3_aa: CASSAVAGTGFNSPLHF
cdr3_nt: TGTGCCAGCAGCGCCGTCGCCGGGACAGGGTTTAATTCACCCCTCCACTTT

v_call: TRBV6-1
j_call: TRBJ2-7
clone_size: NA
d_call: NA
cdr3_aa: CASSDYSVSYEQYF
cdr3_nt: TGTGCCAGCAGTGACTATTCTGTCTCCTACGAGCAGTACTTC

v_call: TRBV30
j_call: TRBJ2-3
clone_size: once
d_call: NA
cdr3_aa: CAWSGGGTDTQYF
cdr3_nt: TGTGCCTGGAGTGGCGGGGGCACAGATACGCAGTATTTT

v_call: TRBV7-3
j_call: TRBJ2-5
clone_size: few
d_call: TRBD1
cdr3_aa: CASSLTGQGTETQYF
cdr3_nt: TGTGCCAGCAGCTTAACCGGACAGGGAACAGAGACCCAGTACTTC

v_call: TRBV6-5
j_call: TRBJ1-4
clone_size: NA
d_call: TRBD1
cdr3_aa: CASTPGGDNEKLFF
cdr3_nt: TGTGCCAGCACCCCAGGGGGTGACAATGAAAAACTGTTTTTT

v_call: TRBV7-2
j_call: TRBJ2-1
clone_size: NA
d_call: NA
cdr3_aa: CASSTRTGHSYNEQFF
cdr3_nt: TGTGCCAGCAGCACACGGACCGGACACTCCTACAATGAGCAGTTCTTC

v_call: TRBV6-6
j_call: TRBJ2-7
clone_size: NA
d_call: NA
cdr3_aa: CASSPGPKSAGIEQYF
cdr3_nt: TGTGCCAGCAGTCCCGGGCCCAAGAGCGCGGGGATCGAGCAGTACTTC

v_call: TRBV18
j_call: TRBJ1-2
clone_size: NA
d_call: NA
cdr3_aa: CASSTDRANYGYTF
cdr3_nt: TGTGCCAGCTCGACGGACAGAGCGAACTATGGCTACACCTTC

v_call: TRBV15
j_call: TRBJ2-5
clone_size: NA
d_call: NA
cdr3_aa: CATSLWTDQETQYF
cdr3_nt: TGTGCCACCAGCCTCTGGACAGATCAAGAGACCCAGTACTTC

v_call: TRBV7-2
j_call: TRBJ2-1
clone_size: once
d_call: NA
cdr3_aa: CASSPPSYNEQFF
cdr3_nt: TGTGCCAGCAGCCCCCCATCCTACAATGAGCAGTTCTTC

v_call: TRBV25-1
j_call: TRBJ1-6
clone_size: NA
d_call: TRBD1
cdr3_aa: CASSEFGTGERNSPLHF
cdr3_nt: TGTGCCAGCAGTGAATTCGGTACAGGGGAACGTAATTCACCCCTCCACTTT

v_call: TRBV2
j_call: TRBJ1-1
clone_size: NA
d_call: NA
cdr3_aa: CASSERTRNTEAFF
cdr3_nt: TGTGCCAGCAGTGAAAGGACACGGAACACTGAAGCTTTCTTT

v_call: TRBV27
j_call: TRBJ2-1
clone_size: once
d_call: NA
cdr3_aa: CASSPGTGSYNEQFF
cdr3_nt: TGTGCCAGCAGTCCCGGGACTGGCTCCTACAATGAGCAGTTCTTC

v_call: TRBV15
j_call: TRBJ2-7
clone_size: NA
d_call: TRBD2
cdr3_aa: CATSQGLGLYEQYF
cdr3_nt: TGTGCCACCAGCCAGGGACTAGGGCTCTACGAGCAGTACTTC

v_call: TRBV7-8
j_call: TRBJ1-5
clone_size: NA
d_call: TRBD1
cdr3_aa: CASSSLNRGNQPQHF
cdr3_nt: TGTGCCAGCAGCTCACTCAACAGGGGGAATCAGCCCCAGCATTTT

v_call: TRBV9
j_call: TRBJ1-5
clone_size: NA
d_call: NA
cdr3_aa: CASSSSNDRYQPQHF
cdr3_nt: TGTGCCAGCAGCTCCTCTAATGACAGGTATCAGCCCCAGCATTTT

v_call: TRBV6-5
j_call: TRBJ2-5
clone_size: NA
d_call: TRBD2
cdr3_aa: CASSYGTSGGVETQYF
cdr3_nt: TGTGCCAGCAGTTACGGGACTAGCGGGGGGGTCGAGACCCAGTACTTC

v_call: TRBV29-1
j_call: TRBJ1-2
clone_size: NA
d_call: NA
cdr3_aa: CSADRRGGLRGGYTF
cdr3_nt: TGCAGCGCCGACCGCAGGGGCGGTTTGAGAGGAGGCTACACCTTC

v_call: TRBV5-1
j_call: TRBJ2-1
clone_size: NA
d_call: TRBD2
cdr3_aa: CASSSTGGTSGGSYNEQFF
cdr3_nt: TGCGCCAGCAGCTCGACAGGGGGTACTAGCGGGGGATCCTACAATGAGCAGTTCTTC

v_call: TRBV10-2
j_call: TRBJ2-1
clone_size: few
d_call: TRBD1
cdr3_aa: CASSGPDRDQVNEQFF
cdr3_nt: TGCGCCAGCAGTGGGCCAGACAGGGATCAAGTTAATGAGCAGTTCTTC

v_call: TRBV6-6
j_call: TRBJ2-1
clone_size: NA
d_call: NA
cdr3_aa: CASSYLRGGAANEQFF
cdr3_nt: TGTGCCAGCAGTTACCTGAGGGGGGGGGCTGCTAATGAGCAGTTCTTC

v_call: TRBV27
j_call: TRBJ2-7
clone_size: NA
d_call: NA
cdr3_aa: CASSLSPLSYEQYF
cdr3_nt: TGTGCCAGCAGTTTATCCCCCCTCTCCTACGAGCAGTACTTC

v_call: TRBV12-2
j_call: TRBJ2-1
clone_size: NA
d_call: NA
cdr3_aa: CASRLGRVLGEQFF
cdr3_nt: TGTGCAAGTCGCTTAGGTCGGGTTTTGGGTGAGCAGTTCTTC

v_call: TRBV6-6
j_call: TRBJ1-6
clone_size: NA
d_call: TRBD1
cdr3_aa: CASSSSGTGLSPLHF
cdr3_nt: TGTGCCAGCAGTTCCTCCGGGACAGGGCTTTCACCCCTCCACTTT

v_call: TRBV5-4
j_call: TRBJ1-6
clone_size: NA
d_call: TRBD1
cdr3_aa: CASSPSEYRGRPNSPLHF
cdr3_nt: TGTGCCAGCAGCCCAAGTGAATACAGGGGACGGCCGAATTCACCCCTCCACTTT

v_call: TRBV25-1
j_call: TRBJ2-3
clone_size: NA
d_call: NA
cdr3_aa: CASSDGQGSTDTQYF
cdr3_nt: TGTGCCAGCAGTGATGGGCAGGGGAGCACAGATACGCAGTATTTT

v_call: TRBV28
j_call: TRBJ1-2
clone_size: NA
d_call: TRBD1
cdr3_aa: CASSSLGTGDRGYTF
cdr3_nt: TGTGCCAGCAGCTCCCTCGGGACAGGGGATAGGGGCTACACCTTC

v_call: TRBV28
j_call: TRBJ2-3
clone_size: NA
d_call: TRBD2
cdr3_aa: CASKGGGADTDTQYF
cdr3_nt: TGTGCCAGCAAAGGCGGGGGGGCTGACACAGATACGCAGTATTTT

v_call: TRBV7-9
j_call: TRBJ2-7
clone_size: once
d_call: TRBD1
cdr3_aa: CASSFRGQGYEQYF
cdr3_nt: TGTGCCAGCAGCTTTAGGGGACAGGGGTACGAGCAGTACTTC

v_call: TRBV27
j_call: TRBJ1-6
clone_size: NA
d_call: NA
cdr3_aa: CASSFSRTVVHSPLHF
cdr3_nt: TGTGCCAGCAGTTTCTCCAGGACAGTAGTACATTCACCCCTCCACTTT

v_call: TRBV29-1
j_call: TRBJ2-7
clone_size: NA
d_call: TRBD1
cdr3_aa: CSVYRDRGQHEQYF
cdr3_nt: TGCAGCGTTTACCGGGACAGGGGGCAGCACGAGCAGTACTTC

v_call: TRBV11-2
j_call: TRBJ2-5
clone_size: NA
d_call: NA
cdr3_aa: CASSLEAVWSQYF
cdr3_nt: TGTGCCAGCAGCTTAGAGGCGGTATGGTCCCAGTACTTC

v_call: TRBV14
j_call: TRBJ1-6
clone_size: NA
d_call: TRBD1
cdr3_aa: CASSRTGGSNSPLHF
cdr3_nt: TGTGCCAGCAGCCGGACAGGGGGCTCTAATTCACCCCTCCACTTT

v_call: TRBV7-9
j_call: TRBJ2-2
clone_size: NA
d_call: NA
cdr3_aa: CASSQRGKVTGELFF
cdr3_nt: TGTGCCAGCAGCCAGAGGGGGAAGGTCACCGGGGAGCTGTTTTTT

v_call: TRBV25-1
j_call: TRBJ2-4
clone_size: NA
d_call: TRBD1
cdr3_aa: CASSDGTGVAKNIQYF
cdr3_nt: TGTGCCAGCAGTGATGGGACAGGGGTAGCCAAAAACATTCAGTACTTC

v_call: TRBV5-4
j_call: TRBJ2-1
clone_size: NA
d_call: NA
cdr3_aa: CASSPAAGSYNEQFF
cdr3_nt: TGTGCCAGCAGCCCGGCGGCTGGCTCCTACAATGAGCAGTTCTTC

v_call: TRBV5-1
j_call: TRBJ2-5
clone_size: NA
d_call: TRBD1
cdr3_aa: CASLQGVGRQETQYF
cdr3_nt: TGCGCCAGCCTACAGGGGGTAGGAAGACAAGAGACCCAGTACTTC